This T cell receptor beta chain was sequenced in a study of cytomegalovirus exposure and HLA in healthy donors. The donors, nominally healthy at sampling, likely had unrecorded immune exposures. This clone was picked up one time. PCR used 60 Vbeta primers and 13 Jbeta primers. Produced via immunoSEQ multiplex PCR; TCRdb's table is partial and in-frame only. This table has 200,000 or so clones, 75% to 85% appearing once. The sample comprised PBMCs. This clonotype originated in a woman between 18 and 30 years old in good health and CMV-seropositive.

CDR3 amino acids: CASSSRAQVYEQYF. CDR3 nucleotide sequence: TGTGCCAGCAGTAGCAGGGCCCAGGTCTACGAGCAGTACTTC. The V gene is TRBV6-1, the J gene TRBJ2-7; the D gene is possibly TRBD1 (5 bases). The CDR3 runs to 14 residues. Germline loops: CDR1 MNHNS, CDR2 SASEGT. Trimming stripped 5 bases from V and 3 bases from J, with 14 bases between.